Each of the 19 T cell receptor beta chains below was sequenced from the same sample in a study of shared clonotypes between healthy human individuals. The method was immunoSEQ multiplex PCR; TCRdb's version includes in-frame clones alone and lacks a portion of them. The sample yields hundreds of thousands of clones, roughly 70% seen once. Sequencing was done on a sample of memory CD4+ T cells sorted from blood. Sample subset: CD45RA-negative fraction. The receptors derive from a woman aged 25 to 39 in good health.

The genes are TRBV18 and TRBJ1-2, with TRBD1 as a possible D gene (6 bases). The CDR3 runs 14 residues. Trimming stripped 3 bases from V and 1 base from J, with 9 bases between. Germline CDR1 and CDR2: KGHSH and LQKENI. In nucleotides, the CDR3 is TGTGCCAGCTCACCCGAACAGGGTAACTATGGCTACACCTTC. This translates into CASSPEQGNYGYTF.

This clone was picked up one time. The rearrangement uses TRBV29-1 and TRBJ2-6; D call uncertain. The CDR3 sequence is 14 residues long. The V end lost 4 bases, the J end lost 2 bases, and 9 bases lay between the germline ends. The germline CDR1 and CDR2 sequences are SQVTM and ANQGSEA. The CDR3 spells CSVALVAGANVLTF. In DNA form, the CDR3 reads TGCAGCGTTGCCCTGGTGGCTGGGGCCAACGTCCTGACTTTC. Based on the CDR3 plus reference TRBV29-1 and TRBJ2-6, the full variable domain is SAVISQKPSRDICQRGTSLTIQCQVDSQVTMMFWYRQQPGQSLTLIATANQGSEATYESGFVIDKFPISRPNLTFSTLTVSNMSPEDSSIYLCSVALVAGANVLTFGAGSRLTVL.

This sequence joins TRBV11-3 and TRBJ2-1; D not resolved. There are 15 residues in the CDR3. CDR1 and CDR2 (germline): SGHNT, YENEEA. Trimming shortened V by 8 bases and J by 5 bases, and 19 bases separated the two germline ends. CDR3 amino acids: CASAKGGRINNEQFF. CDR3 nucleotide sequence: TGTGCCAGCGCCAAGGGTGGCAGAATCAACAATGAGCAGTTCTTC.

In this sample, this clone turned up a few times. The rearrangement links TRBV6-5 to TRBJ2-6; D may match TRBD1 or TRBD2 (5 bases each). Trimming cost V 6 bases and J 4 bases, with 13 bases left between them. Germline V CDR1 and CDR2: MNHEY, SVGAGI. This CDR3 has 15 residues. The CDR3 is CASSQPGAGANVLTF. CDR3 bases: TGTGCCAGCAGCCAACCCGGGGCCGGGGCCAACGTCCTGACTTTC.

This clone has at least ten counts. The chain uses TRBV30 and TRBJ2-5; 7 nucleotides align to TRBD1. Germline trimming cut 4 bases from V and 5 bases from J; bases unmatched to any gene: 4. Looked up from germline, CDR1 is GTSNPN and CDR2 is SVGIG (reference sequence). This CDR3 region has 12 residues. CDR3 sequence reads: CAWKDRFETQYF. The CDR3 region has the DNA TGTGCCTGGAAGGACAGGTTCGAGACCCAGTACTTC.

This chain links TRBV5-1 with TRBJ2-1; perhaps D is TRBD1 or TRBD2 (5 bases each). V was cut by 3 bases and J by 9 bases, with 16 bases left in between. The germline CDR1 and CDR2 sequences are SGHRS and YFSETQ. The CDR3 contains 14 residues. This CDR3 reads CASSYDWEQGEQFF. The CDR3 coding sequence is TGCGCCAGCAGCTACGACTGGGAGCAGGGTGAGCAGTTCTTC.

Concerning this clone: Sequence at one end of the junction differs from germline and may be a read error. The V and J genes are TRBV4-1 and TRBJ1-2; D is undetermined. The germline V gene encodes CDR1 MGHRA and CDR2 YSYEKL. The CDR3 loop spans 12 amino acids. DNA of the CDR3: TGTGCCAGCAGCCAAGGAGAGGGCGGCTACACCTTC. Translated: CASSQGEGGYTF.

The chain has TRBV7-2 and TRBJ1-2; tentatively, D is TRBD1 (5 bases). The V end was cut by 5 bases, the J end by 1 base, with 11 bases between. The CDR3 has 14 residues. CDR1 SGHTA and CDR2 FQGNSA come from the germline V gene. The DNA for the CDR3 is TGTGCCAGCAGCCCACGGGGCCTTAACTATGGCTACACCTTC. This gives the protein CASSPRGLNYGYTF. Using reference TRBV7-2 and TRBJ1-2 for the parts outside the CDR3, the full variable domain is GAGVSQSPSNKVTEKGKDVELRCDPISGHTALYWYRQSLGQGLEFLIYFQGNSAPDKSGLPSDRFSAERTGGSVSTLTIQRTQQEDSAVYLCASSPRGLNYGYTFGSGTRLTVV.

The rearrangement links TRBV29-1 to TRBJ2-5, with D hard to call. The end of the DNA is better explained by TRBJ2-7, so the J call may be wrong. The CDR3 has 12 residues. Germline V gives CDR1 SQVTM, CDR2 ANQGSEA. The CDR3 reads CSVEENTYEQYF. The CDR3 DNA is TGCAGCGTTGAGGAGAATACCTACGAGCAGTACTTC.

V and J are TRBV28 and TRBJ2-7; D is ambiguous. This CDR3 contains 15 residues. Germline CDR1 MDHEN, CDR2 SYDVKM. V was clipped by 7 bases and J by 1 base, with 17 bases between them. The CDR3 spells CASTLNLAQSYEQYF. The CDR3 nucleotides read TGTGCCAGCACCCTAAATCTGGCTCAATCCTACGAGCAGTACTTC.

The rearrangement joins TRBV10-2 to TRBJ2-3; no clear D gene. With 2 bases removed from V and 5 bases from J, the gap between germline ends came to 2 bases. The germline CDR1 and CDR2 sequences are WSHSY and SAAADI. This CDR3 is built from 11 residues. CDR3 DNA sequence: TGCGCCAGCAGTGAGAAAGATACGCAGTATTTT. It encodes CASSEKDTQYF.

The V and J genes are TRBV19 and TRBJ2-7; weak D call: TRBD2 (6 bases). The CDR3 is 15 amino acids. Trimming cost V 5 bases and J 4 bases, with 18 bases left between them. Looked up from germline, CDR1 is LNHDA and CDR2 is SQIVND (reference sequence). CDR3 in DNA: TGTGCCAGTAGTGCCTACAGCGGCGGGGCTTACGAGCAGTACTTC. The encoded protein is CASSAYSGGAYEQYF. The variable domain in full, with the rest retrieved from reference TRBV19 and TRBJ2-7, is DGGITQSPKYLFRKEGQNVTLSCEQNLNHDAMYWYRQDPGQGLRLIYYSQIVNDFQKGDIAEGYSVSREKKESFPLTVTSAQKNPTAFYLCASSAYSGGAYEQYFGPGTRLTVT.

Comments on this clone: The junction departs from the called germline gene at one end, perhaps through a read error. The V gene is TRBV19, the J gene TRBJ2-2; D uncertain. Germline V gene lookup returns CDR1 LNHDA and CDR2 SQIVND (reference sequence). The CDR3 is 17 residues long. CDR3 DNA sequence: TGTGCCAGTACTATAACCGGGTCAGAGGTTGGCACCGGGGAGCTGTTTTTT. Residues: CASTITGSEVGTGELFF. Using reference TRBV19 and TRBJ2-2 for the parts outside the CDR3, the full variable domain is DGGITQSPKYLFRKEGQNVTLSCEQNLNHDAMYWYRQDPGQGLRLIYYSQIVNDFQKGDIAEGYSVSREKKESFPLTVTSAQKNPTAFYLCASTITGSEVGTGELFFGEGSRLTVL.

This clone showed up just a few times. V is TRBV25-1 and J is TRBJ2-5, with 10 bases that match TRBD2. CDR1 and CDR2 (germline): MGHDK, SYGVNS. This CDR3 has 16 amino acids. After removal of 4 bases from V and 7 bases from J, the junction contained 12 bases not matched to a gene. CDR3 DNA: TGTGCCAGCAGTGCCCCTGGAGCGGGAGGGGGGGGGACCCAGTACTTC. Protein: CASSAPGAGGGGTQYF.

The V call is TRBV4-1, the J call TRBJ2-7; TRBD1 matches 7 bases. Germline trimming cut 3 bases from V and 4 bases from J; bases unmatched to any gene: 12. The CDR3 consists of 16 residues. Germline values: CDR1 MGHRA, CDR2 YSYEKL. CDR3 nucleotides: TGCGCCAGCAGCCAGGCCTGGCGACAGGGTGCGTACGAGCAGTACTTC. It yields the protein CASSQAWRQGAYEQYF.

The chain links TRBV30 to TRBJ1-6, with no clear D. The germline V gene has CDR1 GTSNPN and CDR2 SVGIG (reference sequence). This CDR3 contains 13 residues. V was trimmed by 2 bases and J by 7 bases, leaving 9 bases between them. The CDR3 DNA reads TGTGCCTGGAGTCTCGGACCGAATTCACCCCTCCACTTT. Translated: CAWSLGPNSPLHF.

The chain carries TRBV14 and TRBJ2-7; 10 nucleotides line up with TRBD2. CDR1 is SGHDN and CDR2 is FVKESK in the germline V gene. The V segment lost 3 bases and the J segment 4 bases; nucleotides outside the gene matches: 33. This CDR3 has 24 residues. The CDR3 here is CASSQRPAVSGRPSLPTFLYEQYF. The CDR3 DNA reads TGTGCCAGCAGCCAGCGACCGGCTGTTAGCGGGAGGCCTTCTTTACCTACTTTCCTTTACGAGCAGTACTTC.

Notes on this clone: Compared with germline, one end of the junction differs, possibly owing to a read error. Distinct nucleotide sequences in the sample also encode this CDR3. The chain has TRBV5-1 and TRBJ2-2, with D perhaps given as TRBD1 or TRBD2 (6 bases each). The germline CDR1 and CDR2 sequences are SGHRS and YFSETQ. This CDR3 contains 15 residues. The CDR3 loop is CASSLGGANTGELFF. The DNA of the CDR3 is TGCGCCAGCAGTTTGGGGGGCGCGAACACCGGGGAGCTGTTTTTT.

The chain joins TRBV2 to TRBJ2-7; D unresolved. The CDR3 is made up of 16 amino acids. Looked up from germline, CDR1 is SNHLY and CDR2 is FYNNEI. With 0 bases removed from V and 0 bases from J, the gap between germline ends came to 12 bases. The CDR3 loop is CASSEAGLQFSYEQYF. Here the CDR3 DNA reads TGTGCCAGCAGTGAAGCTGGGCTACAGTTCTCCTACGAGCAGTACTTC. Combining the CDR3 with reference TRBV2 and TRBJ2-7 gives the whole variable domain EPEVTQTPSHQVTQMGQEVILRCVPISNHLYFYWYRQILGQKVEFLVSFYNNEISEKSEIFDDQFSVERPDGSNFTLKIRSTKLEDSAMYFCASSEAGLQFSYEQYFGPGTRLTVT.